This paragraph reports one TCR beta chain. Its antigen is undetermined. V lost 1 base and J 2 bases, leaving 9 bases between the germline ends. CDR1 and CDR2 (germline): SGHRS, YFSETQ. This CDR3 spans 14 amino acids. The data derive from a study of shared clonotypes between healthy human individuals. Replicate PCRs run on sorted subsets employed 200 ng DNA, approximately 30,000 T cell genomes. Using immunoSEQ multiplex PCR, the repertoire was profiled, and TCRdb retains in-frame clones only, with some absent. The data show more than 2,000,000 clones, with approximately 94% seen just once and around 0.14% held by the top ten. General study results and limits: Several donors held around 5% of naive CD4 clonotypes in common. Non-shared clonotypes were found to have lower generation probabilities than the clonotypes that were shared by all four of the sorted-subset donors. The study's rarefaction showed incomplete sorted-subset sequencing despite large depth.

Sequenced sample: naive CD4+ T cells sorted from blood. This sample's subset: CD45RA+ positively selected. This receptor was obtained from a man aged 18 to 29 in good health. The chain employs TRBV5-1 and TRBJ2-5, with D possibly called TRBD1 or TRBD2 (5 bases each). CDR3 in amino acids: CASSLWDGQETQYF. Here the CDR3 DNA reads TGCGCCAGCAGCTTGTGGGACGGGCAAGAGACCCAGTACTTC.